Presented here are 23 T cell receptor beta chains from one specimen sequenced in a study of post-analysis software for immune sequencing data. General study results and limits: Controls had lower frequencies than patients of roughly five TRBV segments, which included TRBV5-6, TRBV5-1 and TRBV20-1.

Their specific antigens are unknown. Unique molecular identifiers were carried by the TCR beta cDNA libraries. TCRdb processed the PCR reads anew with MiXCR; each CDR3 protein has one entry. The profile shows hundreds of thousands of distinct CDR3 sequences, about 57% of them singletons. The source material was blood. Every receptor here comes from a girl aged 5-17 years with multiple sclerosis.

The rearrangement uses TRBV27 and TRBJ2-5; the match to TRBD1 covers 11 bases. The last part of the DNA fits TRBJ2-7 better; the J call may be wrong. Germline V gives CDR1 MNHEY, CDR2 SMNVEV (reference sequence). The CDR3 totals 15 residues. For the CDR3, the DNA is TGTGCCAGCAGTTTCGGGACAGGGGGGCTCTACGAGCAGTACTTC. Its translation is CASSFGTGGLYEQYF.

The chain has TRBV9 and TRBJ2-1, with D tentatively TRBD1 (7 bases). This CDR3 spans 17 amino acids. V was pared by 0 bases and J by 2 bases, with 15 bases between. Germline V lookup: CDR1 SGDLS, CDR2 YYNGEE. CDR3 sequence (DNA): TGTGCCAGCAGCGTAGGGCCACCAGGGGGGACCTACAATGAGCAGTTCTTC. Its translation is CASSVGPPGGTYNEQFF.

This clonotype has a handful of counts. This chain joins TRBV18 and TRBJ2-1; weak D call: TRBD1 (6 bases). Trimming took 2 bases from V and 14 from J, leaving 16 bases between them. Looked up from germline, CDR1 is KGHSH and CDR2 is LQKENI. This CDR3 spans 13 amino acids. For the CDR3, the DNA is TGTGCCAGCTCACCAGGATTTGAGGCAGGGGAGTTCTTC. Translation gives CASSPGFEAGEFF.

This clonotype has just a few counts. V gene TRBV4-1 combines with J gene TRBJ2-7; D is unclear. Trimming removed 1 base at V and 4 bases at J, with 11 bases between. Germline lookup yields CDR1 MGHRA and CDR2 YSYEKL. CDR3 length equals 14 residues. DNA for the CDR3: TGCGCCAGCAGCCAAGGCGTAGACGGTTACGAGCAGTACTTC. Translating gives CASSQGVDGYEQYF.

The chain employs TRBV20-1 and TRBJ1-6, with D possibly TRBD1 on 5 matching bases. In germline, CDR1 is DFQATT, CDR2 SNEGSKA (reference sequence). V dropped 0 bases and J dropped 8 bases, with 8 bases sitting between them. The CDR3 totals 13 residues. The DNA for the CDR3 is TGCAGTGCTAGAGATCGAGGGGATTCACCCCTCCACTTT. It codes for CSARDRGDSPLHF.

The chain joins TRBV20-1 to TRBJ2-5, with D maybe TRBD1 (7 bases). This CDR3 is built from 16 residues. Germline-derived CDR1 and CDR2 are DFQATT and SNEGSKA (reference sequence). Trimming stripped 4 bases from V and 2 bases from J, with 20 bases between. The CDR3 nucleotides read TGCAGTGCTATGCCCCCGGAGGGGGCCATACAAGAGACCCAGTACTTC. Protein: CSAMPPEGAIQETQYF.

This clonotype has only a few counts. The chain recombines TRBV29-1 with TRBJ2-5, with D hard to call. This CDR3 is 14 amino acids long. Germline loops: CDR1 SQVTM, CDR2 ANQGSEA. Trimming took off 5 bases at V and 5 bases at J, with 18 bases between the two ends. The CDR3 nucleotides are TGCAGCGTTATAGGTTCGGCAGCCAGGGAGACCCAGTACTTC. Translated: CSVIGSAARETQYF.

This clonotype was recorded only once. The rearrangement uses TRBV7-9 and TRBJ1-1; no clear D gene. From germline, CDR1 is SEHNR and CDR2 FQNEAQ (reference sequence). The length of the CDR3 is 13 residues. CDR3 nucleotide sequence: TGTGTCGGGAGCAAGCGGTGGAACACTGAAGCTTTCTTT. Translation: CVGSKRWNTEAFF.

CDR3 sequence reads: CASSGTSGGYQETQYF. CDR3 nucleotides: TGTGCCAGCAGTGGGACTAGCGGGGGATACCAAGAGACCCAGTACTTC. The rearrangement joins TRBV2 to TRBJ2-5; 13 bases fit TRBD2. CDR3 length equals 16 residues. Germline lookup yields CDR1 SNHLY and CDR2 FYNNEI. V gave up 4 bases and J gave up 0 bases; unmatched junction bases: 2.

The chain couples TRBV20-1 to TRBJ2-3; D uncertain. CDR1 and CDR2 (germline): DFQATT, SNEGSKA (reference sequence). This CDR3 comprises 12 residues. The V and J ends lost 5 bases and 4 bases respectively, with 10 bases between them. The CDR3 reads CSAPTLPDTQYF. The CDR3 DNA is TGCAGTGCTCCAACGCTACCAGATACGCAGTATTTT.

Details on this clonotype: A read error may account for a junction end that differs from germline. The chain employs TRBV5-1 and TRBJ2-1; TRBD2 aligns across 11 bases. The CDR3 runs to 17 residues. Germline lookup yields CDR1 SGHRS and CDR2 YFSETQ. The CDR3 protein is CAGSLRASGGSGNEQFF. The CDR3 DNA reads TGCGCCGGCAGCTTGAGGGCTAGCGGGGGGTCGGGGAATGAGCAGTTCTTC.

This chain uses TRBV7-9 with TRBJ1-1; D call uncertain. CDR1 and CDR2 from the germline V gene are SEHNR and FQNEAQ (reference sequence). The length of the CDR3 is 16 residues. Trimming removed 5 bases at V and 3 bases at J, with 19 bases between. CDR3 in DNA: TGTGCCAGCAGCCATCCCCGGGCTGCCTACGACACTGAAGCTTTCTTT. It encodes CASSHPRAAYDTEAFF.

The sample holds a few counts of this clonotype. The chain recombines TRBV10-3 with TRBJ2-7; 10 bases agree with TRBD1. V trimming: 7 bases; J trimming: 4 bases; junction bases outside the gene matches: 7. This CDR3 spans 14 amino acids. CDR1 is ENHRY and CDR2 is SYGVKD in the germline V gene. CDR3 sequence reads: CAITRTGGSYEQYF. CDR3 coding DNA: TGTGCCATCACCAGGACAGGGGGTTCATACGAGCAGTACTTC.

This chain joins TRBV11-2 and TRBJ1-4; 10 nucleotides match TRBD1. This CDR3 spans 15 amino acids. From germline, CDR1 is SGHAT and CDR2 FQNNGV. J lost 8 bases, V lost 5 bases, and 8 bases had no gene match. The CDR3 sequence: CASSQPGQGYEKLFF. CDR3 bases: TGTGCCAGCAGCCAACCGGGACAGGGGTACGAAAAACTGTTTTTT.

The J gene is TRBJ2-4, the V gene TRBV5-1; no firm D call. V lost 2 bases to trimming and J lost 8 bases, with 17 bases between them. Germline V gene lookup returns CDR1 SGHRS and CDR2 YFSETQ. The CDR3 is made up of 15 amino acids. CDR3 region: CASSLVGGPGDIQYF. CDR3 coding DNA: TGCGCCAGCAGCTTAGTTGGCGGTCCGGGTGACATTCAGTACTTC.

On this clonotype itself: A read error may produce the germline difference seen at one junction end. V gene TRBV29-1 combines with J gene TRBJ2-7, with D possibly being TRBD1 (5 bases). With the DNA end fitting TRBJ2-5 better, the J assignment may be wrong. The CDR3 consists of 12 residues. CDR1 is SQVTM and CDR2 is ANQGSEA in the germline V gene. DNA of the CDR3: TGCGGCGTTGGGGCCAACGAAGAGACCCAGTACTTC. Encoded protein: CGVGANEETQYF.

This chain connects TRBV5-6 to TRBJ2-1; tentative D call: TRBD1 (6 bases). Germline V gene sequence: CDR1 SGHDT, CDR2 YYEEEE. The CDR3 is 12 amino acids. The V end was cut by 5 bases, the J end by 9 bases, with 12 bases between. CDR3 region: CASRGTFGEQFF. In nucleotides, the CDR3 is TGTGCCAGCAGGGGGACATTTGGTGAGCAGTTCTTC. The whole variable domain, filled in from reference TRBV5-6 and TRBJ2-1, reads DAGVTQSPTHLIKTRGQQVTLRCSPKSGHDTVSWYQQALGQGPQFIFQYYEEEERQRGNFPDRFSGHQFPNYSSELNVNALLLGDSALYLCASRGTFGEQFFGPGTRLTVL.

In this sample, this clonotype turned up a few times. This sequence joins TRBV12-3 or TRBV12-4 and TRBJ2-1; 8 nucleotides agree with TRBD2. This CDR3 has 15 residues. With V trimmed by 5 bases and J by 5 bases, 8 bases remained unmatched. DNA for the CDR3: TGTGCCAGCAGTAGTCGGGCGGGGGGCCACAATGAGCAGTTCTTC. Protein product: CASSSRAGGHNEQFF.

The table lists this clonotype with a few counts. The V call is TRBV19, the J call TRBJ2-1; D possibly uses TRBD1 or TRBD2 (5 bases each). Germline V gene data show CDR1 as LNHDA and CDR2 as SQIVND (reference sequence). Between the trimmed V and J ends, which lost 5 bases and 8 bases, there was a span of 13 bases. The CDR3 is made up of 13 amino acids. Written as DNA, the CDR3 is TGTGCCAGTAGTCCTCTGAGGGGAGATGAGCAGTTCTTC. Its protein product is CASSPLRGDEQFF.

This rearrangement joins TRBV30 to TRBJ2-7; D unclear. The V and J ends lost 0 bases and 6 bases respectively, with 12 bases between them. The V gene's germline CDR1 is GTSNPN and CDR2 SVGIG (reference sequence). The CDR3 sequence is 13 residues long. The CDR3 bases are TGTGCCTGGAGTGTAGACGTCCGAGCCGAGCAGTACTTC. Protein product: CAWSVDVRAEQYF.

This chain connects TRBV3-1 to TRBJ2-7, with a tentative D call TRBD2 (6 bases). The germline V gene has CDR1 LGHDT and CDR2 YNNKEL (reference sequence). Trimming stripped 0 bases from V and 3 bases from J, with 15 bases between. This CDR3 has 16 amino acids. In DNA, the CDR3 is TGTGCCAGCAGCCAAGATGGGCAGAGGACTATCTACGAGCAGTACTTC. This codes for CASSQDGQRTIYEQYF.

This rearrangement joins TRBV20-1 to TRBJ2-1; TRBD2 matches 7 bases. J gave up 13 bases and V 3 bases, and 21 bases lay outside the gene matches. Per germline, CDR1 DFQATT and CDR2 SNEGSKA (reference sequence). CDR3 length equals 16 residues. CDR3 sequence: CSASQGAKVSGPVQFF. In DNA form, the CDR3 reads TGCAGTGCTAGTCAAGGGGCTAAAGTTAGCGGGCCGGTCCAGTTCTTC.

This clonotype was observed a few times. The genes are TRBV12-3 or TRBV12-4 and TRBJ1-2; maybe TRBD1 (6 bases). V lost 1 base and J lost 5, with 14 bases in between. The CDR3 consists of 15 residues. The CDR3 region is CASSLVQGRTYGYTF. For the CDR3, the DNA is TGTGCCAGCAGTTTAGTTCAGGGGCGCACTTATGGCTACACCTTC.